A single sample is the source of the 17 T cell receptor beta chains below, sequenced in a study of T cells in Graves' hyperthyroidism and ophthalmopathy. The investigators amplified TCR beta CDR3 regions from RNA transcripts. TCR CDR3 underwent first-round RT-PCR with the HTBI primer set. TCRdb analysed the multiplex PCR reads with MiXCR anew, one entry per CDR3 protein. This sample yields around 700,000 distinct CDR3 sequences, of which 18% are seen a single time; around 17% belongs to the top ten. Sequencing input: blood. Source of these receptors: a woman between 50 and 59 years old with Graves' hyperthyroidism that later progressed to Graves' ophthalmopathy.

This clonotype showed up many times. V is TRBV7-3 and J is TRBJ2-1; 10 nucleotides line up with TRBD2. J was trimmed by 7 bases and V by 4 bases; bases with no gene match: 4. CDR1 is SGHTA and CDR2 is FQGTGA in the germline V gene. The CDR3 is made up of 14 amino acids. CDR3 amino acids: CASSSSGGFNEQFF. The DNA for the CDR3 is TGTGCCAGCAGCTCTAGCGGGGGTTTTAATGAGCAGTTCTTC.

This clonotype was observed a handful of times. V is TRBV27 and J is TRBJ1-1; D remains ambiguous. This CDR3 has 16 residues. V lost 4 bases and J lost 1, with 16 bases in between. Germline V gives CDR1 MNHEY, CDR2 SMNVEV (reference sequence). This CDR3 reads CASSSPARGANTEAFF. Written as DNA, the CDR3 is TGTGCCAGCAGTTCCCCCGCCCGGGGAGCGAACACTGAAGCTTTCTTT.

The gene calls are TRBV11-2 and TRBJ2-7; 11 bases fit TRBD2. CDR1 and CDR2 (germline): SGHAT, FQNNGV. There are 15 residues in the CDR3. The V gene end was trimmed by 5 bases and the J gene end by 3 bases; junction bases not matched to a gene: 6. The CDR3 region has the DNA TGTGCCAGCAGCCCAGTAGCGGGGGGGGTCTACGAGCAGTACTTC. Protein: CASSPVAGGVYEQYF. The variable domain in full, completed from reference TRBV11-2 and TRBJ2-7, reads EAGVAQSPRYKIIEKRQSVAFWCNPISGHATLYWYQQILGQGPKLLIQFQNNGVVDDSQLPKDRFSAERLKGVDSTLKIQPAKLEDSAVYLCASSPVAGGVYEQYFGPGTRLTVT.

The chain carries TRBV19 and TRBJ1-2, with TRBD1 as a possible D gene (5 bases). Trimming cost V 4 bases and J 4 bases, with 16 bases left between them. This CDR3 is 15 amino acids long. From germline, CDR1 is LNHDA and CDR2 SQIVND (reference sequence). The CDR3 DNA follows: TGTGCCAGTAGTACCGGGGACCGAGGAATCTATGGCTACACCTTC. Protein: CASSTGDRGIYGYTF.

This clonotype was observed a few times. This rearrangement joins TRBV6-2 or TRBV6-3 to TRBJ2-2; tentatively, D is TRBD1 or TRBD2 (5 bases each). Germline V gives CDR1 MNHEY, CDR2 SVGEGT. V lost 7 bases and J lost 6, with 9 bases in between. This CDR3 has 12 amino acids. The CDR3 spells CASTLGPGELFF. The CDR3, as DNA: TGTGCCAGCACTTTGGGACCCGGGGAGCTGTTTTTT.

The chain's CDR3 is CSARDTPGTSGGVLGQETQYF. CDR3 in DNA: TGCAGTGCTAGAGATACCCCAGGGACTAGCGGGGGGGTGTTAGGCCAAGAGACCCAGTACTTC. The chain combines TRBV20-1 with TRBJ2-5, with 16 bases aligning to TRBD2. The V gene end was trimmed by 0 bases and the J gene end by 1 base; junction bases not matched to a gene: 14. CDR1 and CDR2 (germline): DFQATT, SNEGSKA (reference sequence). The CDR3 covers 21 residues.

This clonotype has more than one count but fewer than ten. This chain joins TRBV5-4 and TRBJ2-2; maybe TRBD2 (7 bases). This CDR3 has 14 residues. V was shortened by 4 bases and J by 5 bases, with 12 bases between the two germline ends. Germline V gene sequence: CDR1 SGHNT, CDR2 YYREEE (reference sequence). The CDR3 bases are TGTGCCAGCAGCGGCGGGGGCGATACCGGGGAGCTGTTTTTT. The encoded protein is CASSGGGDTGELFF.

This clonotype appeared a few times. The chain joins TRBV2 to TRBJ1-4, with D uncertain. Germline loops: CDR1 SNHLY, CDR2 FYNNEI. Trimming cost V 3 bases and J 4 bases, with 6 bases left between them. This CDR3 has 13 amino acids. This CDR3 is CASSDDVNEKLFF. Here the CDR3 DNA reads TGTGCCAGCAGTGACGACGTTAATGAAAAACTGTTTTTT.

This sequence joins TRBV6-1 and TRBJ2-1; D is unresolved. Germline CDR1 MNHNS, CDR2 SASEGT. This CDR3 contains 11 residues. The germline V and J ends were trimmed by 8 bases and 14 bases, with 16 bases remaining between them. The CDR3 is CASGRMKEEFF. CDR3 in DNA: TGTGCCAGCGGCCGCATGAAAGAGGAGTTCTTC.

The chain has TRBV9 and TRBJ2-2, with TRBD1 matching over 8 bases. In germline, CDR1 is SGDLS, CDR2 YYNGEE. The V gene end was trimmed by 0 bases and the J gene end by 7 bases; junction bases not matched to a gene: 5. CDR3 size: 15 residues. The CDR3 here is CASSVVGQGVGELFF. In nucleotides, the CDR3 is TGTGCCAGCAGCGTAGTTGGACAGGGAGTCGGGGAGCTGTTTTTT.

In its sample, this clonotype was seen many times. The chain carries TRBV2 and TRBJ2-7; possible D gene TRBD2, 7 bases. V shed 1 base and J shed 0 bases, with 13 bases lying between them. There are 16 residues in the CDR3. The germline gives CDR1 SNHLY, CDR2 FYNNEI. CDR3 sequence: CASSEGGGYYSYEQYF. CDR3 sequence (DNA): TGTGCCAGCAGTGAAGGGGGGGGCTATTACTCCTACGAGCAGTACTTC.

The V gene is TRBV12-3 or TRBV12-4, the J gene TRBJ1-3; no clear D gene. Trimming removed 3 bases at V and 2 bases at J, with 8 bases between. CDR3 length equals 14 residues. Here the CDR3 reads CASSFPWPGNTIYF. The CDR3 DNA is TGTGCCAGCAGTTTTCCATGGCCTGGAAACACCATATATTTT.

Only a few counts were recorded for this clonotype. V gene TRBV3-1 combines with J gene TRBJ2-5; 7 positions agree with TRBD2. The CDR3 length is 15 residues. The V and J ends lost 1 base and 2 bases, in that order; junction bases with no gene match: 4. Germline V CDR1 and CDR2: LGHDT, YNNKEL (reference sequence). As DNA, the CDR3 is TGTGCCAGCAGCCAAGCACTAGCGCTTCAAGAGACCCAGTACTTC. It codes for CASSQALALQETQYF.

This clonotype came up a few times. As DNA, the CDR3 is TGTGCCAGCAGCCAGGGAGTAACCGGGGAGCTGTTTTTT. Encoded protein: CASSQGVTGELFF. This chain joins TRBV5-4 and TRBJ2-2, with D perhaps TRBD1 or TRBD2 (5 bases each). The V gene lost 4 bases and the J gene lost 5 bases, with 9 bases spanning the gap. The germline V gene has CDR1 SGHNT and CDR2 YYREEE (reference sequence). The CDR3 has 13 amino acids.

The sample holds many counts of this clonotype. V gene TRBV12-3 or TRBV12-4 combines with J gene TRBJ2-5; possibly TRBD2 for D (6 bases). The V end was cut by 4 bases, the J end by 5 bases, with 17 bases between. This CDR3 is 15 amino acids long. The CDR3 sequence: CASSSAGPAMETQYF. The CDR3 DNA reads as TGTGCCAGCAGTTCTGCGGGACCCGCCATGGAGACCCAGTACTTC.

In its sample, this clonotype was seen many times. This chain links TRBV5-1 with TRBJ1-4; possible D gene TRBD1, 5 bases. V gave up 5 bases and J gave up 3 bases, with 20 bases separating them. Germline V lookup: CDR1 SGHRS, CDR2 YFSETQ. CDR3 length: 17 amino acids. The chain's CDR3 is CASSTSGNQGANEKLFF. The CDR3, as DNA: TGCGCCAGCAGTACCTCGGGGAATCAGGGAGCTAATGAAAAACTGTTTTTT.

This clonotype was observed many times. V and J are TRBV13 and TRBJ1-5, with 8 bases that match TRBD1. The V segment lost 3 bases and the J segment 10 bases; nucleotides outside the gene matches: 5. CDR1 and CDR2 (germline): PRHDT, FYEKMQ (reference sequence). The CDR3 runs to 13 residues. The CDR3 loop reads CASSLAGGPPQHF. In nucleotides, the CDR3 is TGTGCCAGCAGCTTGGCAGGGGGCCCACCCCAGCATTTT. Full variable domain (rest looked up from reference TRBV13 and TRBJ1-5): AAGVIQSPRHLIKEKRETATLKCYPIPRHDTVYWYQQGPGQDPQFLISFYEKMQSDKGSIPDRFSAQQFSDYHSELNMSSLELGDSALYFCASSLAGGPPQHFGDGTRLSIL.